One sample yielded the 23 T cell receptor beta chains listed below, sequenced in a study of siplizumab effects on memory and regulatory T cells. Here immunoSEQ multiplex PCR was the method, and the copy in TCRdb shows in-frame clones only, minus some. The sample yields around 100,000 clones, more than 85% seen once. The sample was CD4+ T cells sorted from blood. The receptors shown here come from a human donor in good health.

The chain couples TRBV5-6 to TRBJ2-7; TRBD1 or TRBD2 may be the D gene (5 bases each). Germline V lookup: CDR1 SGHDT, CDR2 YYEEEE. V was cut by 4 bases and J by 10 bases, with 21 bases left in between. This CDR3 region has 14 residues. The CDR3 coding sequence is TGTGCCAGCAGCCTTATAGTCCGGGACGACCTTCAGTACTTC. Amino acid sequence: CASSLIVRDDLQYF.

Only one count was recorded for this clone. This sequence joins TRBV5-1 and TRBJ1-2, with D hard to call. V lost 0 bases to trimming and J lost 4 bases, with 10 bases between them. Germline V CDR1 and CDR2: SGHRS, YFSETQ. CDR3 length equals 14 residues. CDR3 DNA: TGCGCCAGCAGCTTGGACAGAATTAGCTATGGCTACACCTTC. It codes for CASSLDRISYGYTF.

CDR3 sequence: CASTQGAGWQSGYTF. The CDR3 coding sequence is TGTGCCAGCACTCAAGGGGCAGGGTGGCAATCCGGCTACACCTTC. This chain uses TRBV7-3 with TRBJ1-2; possibly TRBD1 for D (5 bases). Germline V gives CDR1 SGHTA, CDR2 FQGTGA. V was cut by 7 bases and J by 8 bases, with 23 bases left in between. This CDR3 has 15 residues.

The chain employs TRBV4-1 and TRBJ2-1, with 7 bases that match TRBD2. The CDR3 consists of 16 residues. With V trimmed by 0 bases and J by 7 bases, 9 bases remained unmatched. Germline CDR1 is MGHRA and CDR2 is YSYEKL. The CDR3 DNA is TGCGCCAGCAGCCAAGAGGGGGACTACGGGGCAAATGAGCAGTTCTTC. Amino acids: CASSQEGDYGANEQFF.

This clone was seen just once. The chain uses TRBV5-4 and TRBJ2-2; D is perhaps TRBD2 (6 bases). The V end was cut by 4 bases, the J end by 5 bases, with 15 bases between. In germline, CDR1 is SGHNT, CDR2 YYREEE (reference sequence). This CDR3 is 15 amino acids long. CDR3 amino acids: CASSPLTSSTGELFF. CDR3 coding DNA: TGTGCCAGCAGCCCTTTGACTAGTTCGACCGGGGAGCTGTTTTTT.

This clone has just a few counts. The J gene is TRBJ2-1, the V gene TRBV4-3; TRBD2 matches 9 bases. CDR1 is LGHNA, CDR2 YSLEER, per germline. This CDR3 has 16 residues. The V segment lost 0 bases and the J segment 6 bases; nucleotides outside the gene matches: 6. The CDR3 spells CASSQDLSGGSNEQFF. The CDR3 DNA sequence: TGCGCCAGCAGCCAAGATCTCAGCGGGGGGAGCAATGAGCAGTTCTTC.

The chain recombines TRBV29-1 with TRBJ2-1; TRBD1 matches at 10 bases. Germline V lookup: CDR1 SQVTM, CDR2 ANQGSEA. The CDR3 is made up of 14 amino acids. Trimming cost V 7 bases and J 7 bases; bases outside gene matches: 10. The CDR3 region is CSGHSKDRGNEQFF. CDR3 nucleotides: TGCAGCGGGCATTCCAAGGACAGGGGGAATGAGCAGTTCTTC.

This CDR3 is CASSHPLVGSSDRRNTEAFF. The CDR3 DNA reads TGCGCCAGCAGTCACCCTCTTGTAGGGTCTTCGGATCGGAGGAACACTGAAGCTTTCTTT. The chain employs TRBV23-1 and TRBJ1-1, with no clear D. TRBV23-1 is reported as an ORF; its role is uncertain. This CDR3 contains 20 residues. Trimming took off 3 bases at V and 1 base at J, with 27 bases between the two ends.

The CDR3 region is CASGPRGGYETQYF. The CDR3 coding sequence is TGTGCTAGTGGTCCCAGAGGGGGCTACGAGACCCAGTACTTC. The chain combines TRBV12-5 with TRBJ2-5, with TRBD1 matching over 7 bases. With 5 bases clipped from V and 5 bases from J, the junction kept 8 bases outside the gene matches. The CDR3 loop spans 14 amino acids. Germline CDR1 is LGHNT and CDR2 is FRNRAP. The full variable domain, completed using reference TRBV12-5 and TRBJ2-5, is DARVTQTPRHKVTEMGQEVTMRCQPILGHNTVFWYRQTMMQGLELLAYFRNRAPLDDSGMPKDRFSAEMPDATLATLKIQPSEPRDSAVYFCASGPRGGYETQYFGPGTRLLVL.

The table lists this clone with a few counts. The V call is TRBV2, the J call TRBJ1-5; possibly TRBD1 for D (5 bases). V lost 6 bases to trimming and J lost 4 bases, with 7 bases between them. Germline-derived CDR1 and CDR2 are SNHLY and FYNNEI. The CDR3 sequence is 12 residues long. CDR3 coding DNA: TGTGCCAGCAGCGCAGGGAATCAGCCCCAGCATTTT. Its translation: CASSAGNQPQHF.

The chain uses TRBV5-4 and TRBJ2-3; weak D call: TRBD2 (6 bases). The V and J ends lost 4 bases and 0 bases respectively, with 12 bases between them. Looked up from germline, CDR1 is SGHNT and CDR2 is YYREEE (reference sequence). CDR3 length equals 15 residues. CDR3 sequence: CASSQTSLSTDTQYF. In nucleotides, the CDR3 is TGTGCCAGCAGCCAGACTAGTCTGAGCACAGATACGCAGTATTTT.

The J gene is TRBJ2-5, the V gene TRBV5-6; D might be TRBD1 (5 bases). The V end lost 0 bases, the J end lost 3 bases, and 9 bases lay between the germline ends. The germline gives CDR1 SGHDT, CDR2 YYEEEE. The CDR3 is made up of 14 amino acids. This chain's CDR3 is CASSLVVTEETQYF. DNA of the CDR3: TGTGCCAGCAGCTTGGTCGTGACAGAAGAGACCCAGTACTTC.

The rearrangement joins TRBV6-6 to TRBJ1-1; D perhaps matches TRBD1 (6 bases). Trimming took 8 bases from V and 2 from J, leaving 18 bases between them. This CDR3 contains 15 residues. Germline loops: CDR1 MNHNY, CDR2 SVGAGI (reference sequence). The CDR3 sequence: CASAGTLGGNTEAFF. The CDR3 DNA is TGTGCCAGCGCAGGGACCCTAGGGGGTAACACTGAAGCTTTCTTT.

This chain connects TRBV18 to TRBJ1-1; the D gene is possibly TRBD1 (5 bases). Germline V CDR1 and CDR2: KGHSH, LQKENI. The CDR3 is made up of 14 amino acids. The ends were cut back, 1 base at V and 6 bases at J, with 12 bases in the middle. This chain's CDR3 is CASSPLQVEAEAFF. The CDR3, as DNA: TGTGCCAGCTCACCACTACAGGTGGAGGCTGAAGCTTTCTTT.

The genes are TRBV9 and TRBJ1-1, with unresolved D. Trimming removed 2 bases from V and 5 bases from J, with 16 bases in between. This CDR3 is 15 amino acids long. From germline, CDR1 is SGDLS and CDR2 YYNGEE. The CDR3 coding sequence is TGTGCCAGCAGCGTCTTAGGGATGGAAGGGACTGAAGCTTTCTTT. Its translation: CASSVLGMEGTEAFF. Using reference TRBV9 and TRBJ1-1 for the parts outside the CDR3, the full variable domain is DSGVTQTPKHLITATGQRVTLRCSPRSGDLSVYWYQQSLDQGLQFLIQYYNGEERAKGNILERFSAQQFPDLHSELNLSSLELGDSALYFCASSVLGMEGTEAFFGQGTRLTVV.

The chain joins TRBV29-1 to TRBJ2-7; TRBD2 might be the D (5 bases). Germline V gene data show CDR1 as SQVTM and CDR2 as ANQGSEA. The CDR3 contains 12 residues. The V and J ends lost 6 bases and 7 bases respectively, with 16 bases between them. The CDR3 nucleotides are TGCAGCGTGAGGGCCCTCTCGGGGGAGCAGTACTTC. Translating gives CSVRALSGEQYF.

This clone was picked up one time. The J gene is TRBJ2-7, the V gene TRBV13, with TRBD1 matching 9 bases. The V and J ends lost 1 base and 6 bases, in that order; junction bases with no gene match: 7. Germline-derived CDR1 and CDR2 are PRHDT and FYEKMQ (reference sequence). CDR3 length: 15 amino acids. CDR3 in amino acids: CASSLVGQGRAEQYF. Written as DNA, the CDR3 is TGTGCCAGCAGCTTAGTGGGACAGGGACGAGCCGAGCAGTACTTC.

V is TRBV19 and J is TRBJ2-6, with TRBD1 matching over 9 bases. This CDR3 has 17 residues. The germline gives CDR1 LNHDA, CDR2 SQIVND (reference sequence). V shed 7 bases, J shed 2 bases, and the junction held 9 bases outside the gene matches. The CDR3 sequence: CASTLSNRGPGANVLTF. CDR3 in DNA: TGTGCCAGTACCCTCTCGAACAGGGGGCCTGGGGCCAACGTCCTGACTTTC.

V gene TRBV10-3 combines with J gene TRBJ1-2, with TRBD1 identical over 8 bases. With 5 bases clipped from V and 4 bases from J, the junction kept 9 bases outside the gene matches. CDR3 size: 15 residues. Germline V lookup: CDR1 ENHRY, CDR2 SYGVKD. CDR3 sequence: CAISLRTGNIYGYTF. The CDR3 DNA is TGTGCCATCAGTCTCCGGACAGGGAATATCTATGGCTACACCTTC.

As concerns this clone: The germline gene is not matched at one end of the junction; a read error may be the cause. This rearrangement joins TRBV6-1 to TRBJ1-5, with D unclear. From germline, CDR1 is MNHNS and CDR2 SASEGT. The CDR3 spans 15 residues. The CDR3 region has the DNA TGTGCCGGCAGTGTGGGCTCCCTACTATATCAAGCCCAGCATTTT. Its protein product is CAGSVGSLLYQAQHF.

V is TRBV7-9 and J is TRBJ2-6; D uncertain. This CDR3 comprises 13 residues. CDR1 SEHNR and CDR2 FQNEAQ come from the germline V gene (reference sequence). V lost 5 bases and J lost 1, with 3 bases in between. In DNA form, the CDR3 reads TGTGCCAGCAGCATGTCTGGGGCCAACGTCCTGACTTTC. It is translated as CASSMSGANVLTF.

The gene calls are TRBV4-2 and TRBJ2-3, with D possibly being TRBD1 (7 bases). The CDR3 loop spans 17 amino acids. CDR1 is LGHNA and CDR2 is YNFKEQ in the germline V gene. The V gene lost 1 base and the J gene lost 4 bases, with 18 bases spanning the gap. Here the CDR3 reads CASSQAGGWGHADTQYF. DNA of the CDR3: TGTGCCAGCAGCCAAGCAGGGGGGTGGGGGCATGCAGATACGCAGTATTTT.

This chain joins TRBV30 and TRBJ1-4; TRBD1 is a possible D gene (5 bases). V lost 3 bases to trimming and J lost 5 bases, with 13 bases between them. Germline V lookup: CDR1 GTSNPN, CDR2 SVGIG (reference sequence). CDR3 size: 14 residues. The CDR3 sequence: CAWSLQVQNEKLFF. In nucleotides, the CDR3 is TGTGCCTGGAGCTTACAGGTACAAAATGAAAAACTGTTTTTT.